Sequencing of this T cell receptor (beta chain) was carried out in a study of cytomegalovirus exposure and HLA in healthy donors. The study ran its PCR with 60 Vbeta and 13 Jbeta primers. Sequencing was performed with immunoSEQ multiplex PCR; in TCRdb, only in-frame clones are kept and a portion is missing. Of 150,000 to 200,000 clones listed, nearly 80% are singletons. As for this clone: Its antigen is not known.

This CDR3 is 16 amino acids long. Germline CDR1 reads KGHSH; CDR2 reads LQKENI. Trimming removed 0 bases from V and 0 bases from J, with 11 bases in between. Study-wide points: Being productive about 87% or about 30% of the time was typical of most TCR beta V segments in an earlier analysis. In a later analysis, most CMV-associated TCR beta chains appeared HLA-restricted.

The TCR comes from a man aged 50 to 60 in good health and CMV-seropositive. The chain has TRBV18 and TRBJ1-1; D is perhaps TRBD1 (6 bases). Sample: PBMCs. As DNA, the CDR3 is TGTGCCAGCTCACCACCAGGAGGGGGGGTGAACACTGAAGCTTTCTTT. Translated, it gives CASSPPGGGVNTEAFF.